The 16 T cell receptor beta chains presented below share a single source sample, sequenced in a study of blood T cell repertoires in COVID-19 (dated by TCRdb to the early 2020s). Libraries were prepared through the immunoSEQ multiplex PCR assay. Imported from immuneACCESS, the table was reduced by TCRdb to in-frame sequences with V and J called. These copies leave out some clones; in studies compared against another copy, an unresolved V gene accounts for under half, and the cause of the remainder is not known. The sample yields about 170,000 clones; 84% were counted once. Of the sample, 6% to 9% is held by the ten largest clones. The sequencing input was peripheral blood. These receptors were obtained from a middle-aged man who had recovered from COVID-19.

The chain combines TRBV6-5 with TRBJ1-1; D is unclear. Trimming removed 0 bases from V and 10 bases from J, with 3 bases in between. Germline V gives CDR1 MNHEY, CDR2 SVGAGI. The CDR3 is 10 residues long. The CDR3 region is CASSYSRAFF. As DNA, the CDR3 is TGTGCCAGCAGTTACTCGAGAGCTTTCTTT.

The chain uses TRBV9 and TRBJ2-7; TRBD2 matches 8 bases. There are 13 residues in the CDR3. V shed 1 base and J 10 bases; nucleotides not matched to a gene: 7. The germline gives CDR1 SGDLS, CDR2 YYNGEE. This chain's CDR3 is CASSVLAGGPQYF. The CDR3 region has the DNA TGTGCCAGCAGCGTACTAGCGGGCGGACCCCAGTACTTC.

CDR3: CASSIEASHHYGYTF. CDR3 nucleotide sequence: TGTGCCAGTAGTATAGAGGCCTCCCACCACTATGGCTACACCTTC. The chain employs TRBV19 and TRBJ1-2; D remains ambiguous. The CDR3 contains 15 residues. V shed 0 bases and J shed 3 bases, with 11 bases lying between them. Germline CDR1 is LNHDA and CDR2 is SQIVND (reference sequence).

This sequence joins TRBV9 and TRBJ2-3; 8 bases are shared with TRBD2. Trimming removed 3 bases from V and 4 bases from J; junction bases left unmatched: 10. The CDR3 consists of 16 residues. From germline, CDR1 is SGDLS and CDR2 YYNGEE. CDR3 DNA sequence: TGTGCCAGCAGCGCCATTCCGGGGGGGAGGGCAGATACGCAGTATTTT. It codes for CASSAIPGGRADTQYF.

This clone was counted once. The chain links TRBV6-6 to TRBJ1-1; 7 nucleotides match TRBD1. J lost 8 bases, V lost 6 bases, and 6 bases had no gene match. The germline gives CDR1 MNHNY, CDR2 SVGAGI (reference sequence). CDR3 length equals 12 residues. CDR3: CASRDPGQEAFF. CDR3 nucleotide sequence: TGTGCCAGCAGGGACCCGGGACAGGAAGCTTTCTTT.

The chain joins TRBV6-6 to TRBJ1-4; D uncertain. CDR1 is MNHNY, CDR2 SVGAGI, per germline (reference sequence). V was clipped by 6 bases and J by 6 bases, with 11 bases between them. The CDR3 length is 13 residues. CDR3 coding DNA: TGTGCCAGCAGCCCAGGATTATATGAAAAACTGTTTTTT. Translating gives CASSPGLYEKLFF.

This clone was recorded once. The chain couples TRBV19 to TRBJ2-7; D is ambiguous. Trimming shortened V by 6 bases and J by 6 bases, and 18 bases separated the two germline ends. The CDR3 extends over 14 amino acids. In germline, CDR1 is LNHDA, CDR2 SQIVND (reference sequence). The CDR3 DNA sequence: TGTGCCAGTAGAGCTTCCGGAGACCGGAGCGAGCAGTACTTC. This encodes CASRASGDRSEQYF.

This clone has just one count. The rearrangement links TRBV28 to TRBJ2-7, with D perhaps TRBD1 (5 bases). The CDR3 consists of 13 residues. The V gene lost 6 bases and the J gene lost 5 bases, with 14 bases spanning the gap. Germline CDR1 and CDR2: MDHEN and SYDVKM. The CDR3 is CASSEGVLDEQYF. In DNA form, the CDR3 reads TGTGCCAGCAGCGAAGGGGTTCTCGACGAGCAGTACTTC.

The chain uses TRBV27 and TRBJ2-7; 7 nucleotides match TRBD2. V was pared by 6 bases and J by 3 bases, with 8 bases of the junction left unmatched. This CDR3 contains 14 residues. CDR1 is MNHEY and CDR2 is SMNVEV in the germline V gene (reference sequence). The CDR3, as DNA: TGTGCCAGCAGCCCGGGGAGGGTTGGCTACGAGCAGTACTTC. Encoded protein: CASSPGRVGYEQYF.

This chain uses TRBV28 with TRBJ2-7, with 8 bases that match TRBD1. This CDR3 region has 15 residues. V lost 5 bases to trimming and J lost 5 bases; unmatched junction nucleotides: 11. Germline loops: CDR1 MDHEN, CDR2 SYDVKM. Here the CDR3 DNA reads TGTGCCAGCAGTACCTCCGGGACAGGCATCGACGAGCAGTACTTC. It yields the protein CASSTSGTGIDEQYF.

The CDR3 loop is CASSQTGVADTQYF. The CDR3 DNA reads as TGCGCCAGCAGTCAAACAGGGGTTGCAGATACGCAGTATTTT. The gene calls are TRBV4-3 and TRBJ2-3, with TRBD1 matching over 7 bases. Germline V gene sequence: CDR1 LGHNA, CDR2 YSLEER. V was clipped by 6 bases and J by 4 bases; unmatched bases: 7. This CDR3 is built from 14 residues.

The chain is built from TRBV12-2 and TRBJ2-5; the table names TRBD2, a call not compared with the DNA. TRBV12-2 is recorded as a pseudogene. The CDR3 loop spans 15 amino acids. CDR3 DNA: TGTGCAAGTCGCTTAGCTAGCGGGGGCACGCCGGGCCAGTACTTC. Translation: CASRLASGGTPGQYF.

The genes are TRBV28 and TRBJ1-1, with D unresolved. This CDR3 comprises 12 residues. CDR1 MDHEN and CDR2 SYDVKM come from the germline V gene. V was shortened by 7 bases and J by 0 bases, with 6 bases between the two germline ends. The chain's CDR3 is CASNGLNTEAFF. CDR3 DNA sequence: TGTGCCAGCAACGGTCTGAACACTGAAGCTTTCTTT.

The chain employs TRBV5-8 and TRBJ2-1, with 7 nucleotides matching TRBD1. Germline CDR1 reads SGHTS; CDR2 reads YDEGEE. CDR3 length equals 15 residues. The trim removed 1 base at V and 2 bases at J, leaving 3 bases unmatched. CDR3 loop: CASSLRDRAYNEQFF. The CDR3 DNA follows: TGTGCCAGCAGCTTGCGAGACAGGGCCTACAATGAGCAGTTCTTC.

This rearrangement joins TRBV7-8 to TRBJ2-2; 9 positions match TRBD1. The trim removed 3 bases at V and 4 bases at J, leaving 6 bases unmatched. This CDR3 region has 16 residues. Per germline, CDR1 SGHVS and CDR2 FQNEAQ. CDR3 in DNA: TGTGCCAGCAGCTTCCCAAGGACAGGGGTCACCGGGGAGCTGTTTTTT. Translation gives CASSFPRTGVTGELFF.

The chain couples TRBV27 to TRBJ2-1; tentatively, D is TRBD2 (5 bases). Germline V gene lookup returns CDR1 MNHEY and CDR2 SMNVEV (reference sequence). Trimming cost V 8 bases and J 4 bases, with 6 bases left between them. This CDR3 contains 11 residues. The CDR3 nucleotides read TGTGCCAGCCGGACTTACAATGAGCAGTTCTTC. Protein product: CASRTYNEQFF.